In this sample, the clone carrying this T cell receptor (beta chain) turned up once. The antigen is undetermined. The data originate from a study of T-cell reconstitution after alpha-beta-depleted transplantation in children. The TCRbeta library was prepared with unique molecular identifiers. TCRdb reprocessed the PCR reads via MiXCR and lists one record per CDR3 protein. Counted here are 250,000 to 400,000 distinct CDR3 sequences, 23% occurring once; the ten biggest clones make up approximately 11%. Study-wide findings and caveats: T-cell counts and diversity at one year following transplant were attributed mainly to newly produced T cells. Several patients had high TCRbeta diversity at day 60; it came from surviving recipient T cells and thymic progenitors. Expanded graft clones, several hundred of them, were reportedly the source of alpha-beta T cells about two months after transplant.

The germline V gene encodes CDR1 GTSNPN and CDR2 SVGIG (reference sequence). Losses at the gene ends were 4 bases for V and 7 bases for J; bases not matched to a gene: 6. CDR3 size: 15 residues. This material consisted of PBMCs, mostly from graft donor cells, taken 180 days after TCRalphabeta/CD19-depleted stem cell transplant. This chain links TRBV30 with TRBJ2-1; 14 bases agree with TRBD2. The sequence came from a male patient between 10 and 17 years old who had a stem cell transplant for acute lymphoblastic leukemia, so the T cells may come from the graft donor. The CDR3 reads CAWKGLAGVLNEQFF. In DNA form, the CDR3 reads TGTGCCTGGAAGGGACTAGCGGGAGTGCTTAATGAGCAGTTCTTC.